Presented here are 13 T cell receptor beta chains from one specimen sequenced in a study of T cells in Graves' hyperthyroidism and ophthalmopathy. TCR beta CDR3 sequences were amplified from RNA transcripts. An initial round of RT-PCR targeting the TCR CDR3 relied on the HTBI primer set. TCRdb called the multiplex PCR reads again in MiXCR, with one record for every CDR3 protein. This table holds 560,000 or so distinct CDR3 sequences, more than 45% found once. Sequencing was performed on peripheral blood or thyroid tissue (not recorded which). Source of these receptors: a woman aged 18-35 years with Graves' hyperthyroidism.

V gene TRBV20-1 combines with J gene TRBJ2-7, with D perhaps TRBD2 (5 bases). The CDR3 loop spans 14 amino acids. Germline V gene sequence: CDR1 DFQATT, CDR2 SNEGSKA (reference sequence). Trimming took off 4 bases at V and 2 bases at J, with 15 bases between the two ends. As DNA, the CDR3 is TGCAGTGCTAACTTAGCGTCGCTGCCCTACGAGCAGTACTTC. Encoded protein: CSANLASLPYEQYF.

The CDR3 loop reads CASSQGQIIYEQYF. CDR3 in DNA: TGTGCCAGCAGCCAAGGACAGATTATTTACGAGCAGTACTTC. The rearrangement uses TRBV7-9 and TRBJ2-7, with D tentatively TRBD1 (6 bases). The V and J ends lost 5 bases and 4 bases respectively, with 15 bases between them. The CDR3 totals 14 residues. The germline V gene encodes CDR1 SEHNR and CDR2 FQNEAQ (reference sequence).

This sequence joins TRBV20-1 and TRBJ1-4; 7 bases match TRBD1. Germline V lookup: CDR1 DFQATT, CDR2 SNEGSKA (reference sequence). The J segment lost 8 bases and the V segment lost 5 bases, leaving 8 bases of the junction unmatched. The CDR3 has 13 amino acids. The CDR3 nucleotides are TGCAGTGCTTACCCGGGACAGTTCGAAAAACTGTTTTTT. Translation gives CSAYPGQFEKLFF.

With respect to this clonotype: This may be a read error: a much more frequent sequence differs by one nucleotide. The J gene is TRBJ1-2, the V gene TRBV5-1; D unresolved. The CDR3 is 13 residues long. The V end was cut by 0 bases, the J end by 3 bases, with 6 bases between. Germline CDR1 and CDR2: SGHRS and YFSETQ. This CDR3 reads CASSLVGYYGYTF. CDR3 nucleotides: TGCGCCAGCAGCTTGGTTGGTTACTATGGCTACACCTTC.

V and J are TRBV10-3 and TRBJ1-5, with D possibly TRBD1 on 5 matching bases. Trimming cost V 4 bases and J 4 bases, with 8 bases left between them. Germline V gene sequence: CDR1 ENHRY, CDR2 SYGVKD. The CDR3 has 13 amino acids. CDR3 in amino acids: CAISGEGNQPQHF. The CDR3 region has the DNA TGTGCCATCAGTGGAGAGGGGAATCAGCCCCAGCATTTT.

This clonotype was observed at least ten times. The chain employs TRBV2 and TRBJ1-4, with TRBD1 identical over 9 bases. Trimming took 4 bases from V and 6 from J; bases not matched to a gene: 9. The CDR3 loop spans 16 amino acids. CDR1 and CDR2 from the germline V gene are SNHLY and FYNNEI. CDR3 sequence reads: CASSGTDRGLDEKLFF. In DNA form, the CDR3 reads TGTGCCAGCAGTGGGACGGACAGGGGTCTTGATGAAAAACTGTTTTTT.

The V gene is TRBV7-2, the J gene TRBJ1-1; tentative D call: TRBD1 (6 bases). The CDR3 spans 14 residues. V shed 5 bases and J shed 0 bases, with 10 bases lying between them. Germline CDR1 SGHTA, CDR2 FQGNSA. CDR3 sequence reads: CASSRDTLNTEAFF. CDR3 coding DNA: TGTGCCAGCAGCCGGGACACCCTGAACACTGAAGCTTTCTTT.

The V and J genes are TRBV15 and TRBJ2-7; no firm D call. The germline CDR1 and CDR2 sequences are LNHNV and YYDKDF (reference sequence). V was clipped by 2 bases and J by 3 bases, with 11 bases between them. The CDR3 is 14 amino acids. The DNA of the CDR3 is TGTGCCACCAGCAGATCCCTGGGGAACTACGAGCAGTACTTC. Its protein product is CATSRSLGNYEQYF.

This clonotype was counted only a few times. The chain uses TRBV7-9 and TRBJ2-5; weak D call: TRBD2 (8 bases). CDR3 length: 16 amino acids. CDR1 is SEHNR, CDR2 FQNEAQ, per germline (reference sequence). V dropped 2 bases and J dropped 5 bases, with 18 bases sitting between them. CDR3 protein: CASSLTGRARGETQYF. In DNA form, the CDR3 reads TGTGCCAGCAGCTTAACCGGGAGGGCCAGGGGGGAGACCCAGTACTTC. The variable domain in full, with the rest retrieved from reference TRBV7-9 and TRBJ2-5, is DTGVSQNPRHKITKRGQNVTFRCDPISEHNRLYWYRQTLGQGPEFLTYFQNEAQLEKSRLLSDRFSAERPKGSFSTLEIQRTEQGDSAMYLCASSLTGRARGETQYFGPGTRLLVL.

This clonotype was counted once. The CDR3, as DNA: TGTGCCAGCAGCCCTCGGCGCGGGGGGGATCAGCCCCAGCATTTT. It translates to CASSPRRGGDQPQHF. The J gene is TRBJ1-5, the V gene TRBV7-8; TRBD1 might be the D (5 bases). CDR1 is SGHVS, CDR2 FQNEAQ, per germline. The V and J ends lost 5 bases and 5 bases respectively, with 16 bases between them. The CDR3 loop spans 15 amino acids.

A note on this clonotype: No conserved phenylalanine or tryptophan ends this CDR3, so it is likely a read error. The chain couples TRBV25-1 to TRBJ1-2; TRBD1 matches 7 bases. V lost 5 bases to trimming and J lost 5 bases; unmatched junction nucleotides: 8. Germline lookup yields CDR1 MGHDK and CDR2 SYGVNS. The CDR3 length is 14 residues. The CDR3 DNA follows: TGTGCCAGCAGTTACTTAGGGGGCGATTATGGCTACACCTTG. It encodes CASSYLGGDYGYTL.

This clonotype was observed a few times. V usage is TRBV7-2 and J usage is TRBJ2-5; 9 bases are shared with TRBD1. From germline, CDR1 is SGHTA and CDR2 FQGNSA. This CDR3 contains 15 residues. The ends lost 3 bases at V and 5 bases at J; junction bases unmatched: 7. CDR3 DNA sequence: TGTGCCAGCAGCTTGGGCGGGACAGGGAGGGAGACCCAGTACTTC. Its protein product is CASSLGGTGRETQYF.

The chain has TRBV7-2 and TRBJ2-5, with D hard to call. This CDR3 has 14 residues. Looked up from germline, CDR1 is SGHTA and CDR2 is FQGNSA. V was pared by 2 bases and J by 2 bases, with 9 bases between. The CDR3: CASSLFGMQETQYF. The CDR3 region has the DNA TGTGCCAGCAGCTTATTTGGGATGCAAGAGACCCAGTACTTC.